This T cell receptor (beta chain) stems from a study of blood T cells in healthy people across ages. CDR3 length: 15 residues. J was trimmed by 4 bases and V by 5 bases; bases with no gene match: 8. Germline V gives CDR1 SGHVS, CDR2 FQNEAQ. General study results and limits: With naive T cell percentage, TCR beta diversity showed a strong correlation. Getting older went along with TCR beta diversity per million T cells dropping roughly linearly.

This clonotype has a handful of counts. Its target is unknown. PCR was performed a second time for about 7 to 12 cycles using a sample-barcoded 5' primer and a J-beta primer mix. Every single cDNA molecule received a tag from a template-switch adaptor with 12 random nucleotides. TCRdb called the 5' RACE reads again in MiXCR, with one record for every CDR3 protein. The sample consists of almost 1 million distinct CDR3 sequences, 51% of them appearing once. The chain has TRBV7-8 and TRBJ2-3, with TRBD1 matching over 8 bases. The sequence was collected from a woman between 55 and 75 years old in good health. Sequences were obtained from blood. In DNA, the CDR3 is TGTGCCAGCAGCGGGACAGGCCGTCGCGCAGATACGCAGTATTTT. It codes for CASSGTGRRADTQYF.